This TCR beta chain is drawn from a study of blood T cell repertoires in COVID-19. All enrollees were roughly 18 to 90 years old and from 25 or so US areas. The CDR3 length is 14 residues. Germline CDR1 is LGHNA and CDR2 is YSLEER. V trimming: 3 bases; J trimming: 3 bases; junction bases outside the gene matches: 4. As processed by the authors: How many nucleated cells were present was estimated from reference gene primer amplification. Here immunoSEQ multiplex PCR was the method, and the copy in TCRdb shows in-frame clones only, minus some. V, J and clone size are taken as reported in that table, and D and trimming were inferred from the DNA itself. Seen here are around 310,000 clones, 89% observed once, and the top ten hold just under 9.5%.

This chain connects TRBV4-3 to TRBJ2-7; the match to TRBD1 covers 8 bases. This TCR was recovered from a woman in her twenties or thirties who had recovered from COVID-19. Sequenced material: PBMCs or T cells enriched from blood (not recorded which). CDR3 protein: CASSHADRGYEQYF. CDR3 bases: TGCGCCAGCAGCCATGCTGACAGGGGCTACGAGCAGTACTTC.